Listed below are T cell receptor beta chains from one sample, sequenced in a study of beta chain features in type 1 diabetes. Sequencing used immunoSEQ multiplex PCR; TCRdb keeps in-frame clones, though not all of them. The top ten clones hold roughly 1.7% of a sample with 40,000 to 50,000 clones, 65% to 70% of them seen once. The sequencing sample was made of Tregs from blood. These receptors all come from a man aged 25-45 years with type 1 diabetes. Some clones in this sample may be carry-over from other donors' samples. Each CDR3 is given with its conserved first and last residue. A D gene is named only where the DNA matches it firmly. Only part of the rows carry a size: once, few, many, or a class if the clone is expanded.

abundance	v_gene	d_gene	j_gene	CDR3nt	CDR3aa
-	TRBV5-5	-	TRBJ2-5	TGTGCCAGCAGCGGGACAACTCAAGAGACCCAGTACTTC	CASSGTTQETQYF
-	TRBV6-5	-	TRBJ1-4	TGTGCCAGCAGAAGGGGGATTAATGAAAAACTGTTTTTT	CASRRGINEKLFF
-	TRBV10-2	-	TRBJ2-5	TGCGCCAGCCTAGGCCAGAGGTTGACCCAGTACTTC	CASLGQRLTQYF
-	TRBV6-1	-	TRBJ1-4	TGTGCCAGCAGCTCCCGGTACCTCTCGGTTTTT	CASSSRYLSVF
few	TRBV7-2	-	TRBJ1-6	TGTGCCAGCAGCTTAGTTTTGGGGTCGGTCGGACTTTATTCACCCCTCCACTTT	CASSLVLGSVGLYSPLHF
-	TRBV11-1	TRBD2	TRBJ2-1	TGTGCCAGCAGCTACCTGTCGGGACTAGTTAAGGGTGAGCAGTTCTTC	CASSYLSGLVKGEQFF
-	TRBV4-1	-	TRBJ1-4	TGCGCCAGCAGCCAGAGGGGGATTAATGAAAAACTGTTTTTT	CASSQRGINEKLFF
-	TRBV18	-	TRBJ1-1	TGTGCCAGCTCACCTTCGTCGGGTCTCGAGGCTTTCTTT	CASSPSSGLEAFF
once	TRBV4-2	-	TRBJ1-5	TGTGCCAGCAGTCACCCGGGATCCAATCAGCCCCAGCATTTT	CASSHPGSNQPQHF
-	TRBV29-1	-	TRBJ2-3	TGCAGCGTTGAACGGGGAACTGGCACAGATACGCAGTATTTT	CSVERGTGTDTQYF
-	TRBV7-2	TRBD2	TRBJ2-7	TGTGCCAGCAGCTTTACGGGAGGGCCGAGCGAGCAGTACTTC	CASSFTGGPSEQYF
-	TRBV18	-	TRBJ1-4	TGTGCCAGCTCACCGCCAGGGGACGAAAAACTGTTTTTT	CASSPPGDEKLFF
-	TRBV11-2	-	TRBJ2-1	TGTGCCAGCAGCTTTCGGAGCCCGCTCTACAATGAGCAGTTCTTC	CASSFRSPLYNEQFF
few	TRBV5-4	TRBD1	TRBJ2-1	TGTGCCAGCGGGTCACCCGGGACAGGGCCGGATGAGCAGTTCTTC	CASGSPGTGPDEQFF
-	TRBV4-3	-	TRBJ2-5	TGCGCCAGCAGCCAAGGAACGGGGAAGCAAGAGACCCAGTACTTC	CASSQGTGKQETQYF
large	TRBV7-2	TRBD1	TRBJ2-5	TGTGCCAGCAGCTTAAGGGGGCTGGAGACCCAGTACTTC	CASSLRGLETQYF